This T cell receptor beta chain was recovered during a study of cytomegalovirus exposure and HLA in healthy donors. Study-wide results and caveats: Reported results showed that the classifier diagnosed cytomegalovirus status with high specificity and sensitivity. The CMV antigen specificity of a few CMV-associated chains was confirmed through in vitro analysis. Most observed TCR sequences were rare, whereas some public TCRs were detected in many donors.

Trimming removed 0 bases at V and 6 bases at J, with 13 bases between. The length of the CDR3 is 16 residues. CDR1 SGHRS and CDR2 YFSETQ come from the germline V gene. Separate from the roughly 700-subject first cohort, the approximately 120-subject validation cohort was the one that the donors belonged to. Profiled with immunoSEQ multiplex PCR; TCRdb holds only in-frame clones, not every one. The sample has approximately 130,000 clones, approximately 87% seen once. Turning to this clone: The antigen remains unidentified.

This TCR was recovered from a woman under 40 in good health and CMV-seronegative. The gene calls are TRBV5-1 and TRBJ1-6, with a tentative D call TRBD1 (5 bases). The sample comprised PBMCs. DNA for the CDR3: TGCGCCAGCAGCTTGGAAGGGAACAGGCCTAATTCACCCCTCCACTTT. Amino acids: CASSLEGNRPNSPLHF. Filled out from reference TRBV5-1 and TRBJ1-6, the complete variable domain reads KAGVTQTPRYLIKTRGQQVTLSCSPISGHRSVSWYQQTPGQGLQFLFEYFSETQRNKGNFPGRFSGRQFSNSRSEMNVSTLELGDSALYLCASSLEGNRPNSPLHFGNGTRLTVT.